This TCR beta chain was sequenced in a study of T cell changes during pregnancy in multiple sclerosis. Libraries were prepared by immunoSEQ multiplex PCR; TCRdb keeps only in-frame clonotypes and omits some of them. The top ten clones hold approximately 16% of a sample with about 26,000 clones, approximately 92% of them seen once. Germline trimming cut 8 bases from V and 0 bases from J; bases unmatched to any gene: 13. There are 17 residues in the CDR3. The germline V gene encodes CDR1 LNHDA and CDR2 SQIVND (reference sequence). This sample comprised CD8+ T cells from peripheral blood mononuclear cells, obtained in the second trimester of pregnancy. This chain uses TRBV19 with TRBJ1-3; TRBD1 agrees at 7 bases. The sequence was collected from a female donor with multiple sclerosis, enrolled in a pregnancy study. The CDR3 region is CASRDSPSIPSGNTIYF. The CDR3 region has the DNA TGTGCCAGTCGGGACAGCCCATCAATCCCCTCTGGAAACACCATATATTTT.